What follows are 31 T cell receptor beta chains derived from one specimen sequenced in a study of T cell responses to AZD1222 COVID-19 vaccine. The data were produced by immunoSEQ multiplex PCR, yet TCRdb's version contains in-frame clones alone and is incomplete. The sample holds just under 95,000 clones; approximately 90% are singletons and the top ten take 13%. The sample here was peripheral blood, taken on day 0 of AZD1222 vaccination. All receptors come from an adult in good health.

The rearrangement uses TRBV19 and TRBJ2-3; tentative D call: TRBD2 (7 bases). V lost 9 bases and J lost 4, with 14 bases in between. Germline CDR1 and CDR2: LNHDA and SQIVND (reference sequence). The CDR3 runs 13 residues. Here the CDR3 reads CASASRGPDTQYF. CDR3 sequence (DNA): TGTGCCAGCGCCTCGCGGGGGCCAGATACGCAGTATTTT. Drawing the rest from reference TRBV19 and TRBJ2-3, the complete variable domain is DGGITQSPKYLFRKEGQNVTLSCEQNLNHDAMYWYRQDPGQGLRLIYYSQIVNDFQKGDIAEGYSVSREKKESFPLTVTSAQKNPTAFYLCASASRGPDTQYFGPGTRLTVL.

This rearrangement joins TRBV7-3 to TRBJ1-1; a possible D gene is TRBD1 (5 bases). The V end was cut by 5 bases, the J end by 5 bases, with 18 bases between. The CDR3 loop spans 15 amino acids. CDR1 is SGHTA, CDR2 FQGTGA, per germline. The DNA of the CDR3 is TGTGCCAGCAGCCCGCGGGGCTTAGGAGGGACTGAAGCTTTCTTT. Its protein is CASSPRGLGGTEAFF.

The chain employs TRBV6-4 and TRBJ2-5; no reliable D call. CDR1 and CDR2 (germline): MRHNA, SNTAGT. The V and J ends lost 3 bases and 1 base respectively, with 9 bases between them. There are 14 residues in the CDR3. CDR3 sequence: CASSESVFQETQYF. The DNA of the CDR3 is TGTGCCAGCAGTGAATCCGTTTTCCAAGAGACCCAGTACTTC.

V gene TRBV5-4 combines with J gene TRBJ2-2; TRBD2 matches 11 bases. This CDR3 contains 17 residues. V dropped 4 bases and J dropped 2; count of bases not matched to a gene: 7. The V gene's germline CDR1 is SGHNT and CDR2 YYREEE (reference sequence). The CDR3 loop is CASSPRTSGLNTGELFF. The CDR3 coding sequence is TGTGCCAGCAGCCCACGGACTAGCGGGCTTAACACCGGGGAGCTGTTTTTT. The whole variable domain, filled in from reference TRBV5-4 and TRBJ2-2, reads ETGVTQSPTHLIKTRGQQVTLRCSSQSGHNTVSWYQQALGQGPQFIFQYYREEENGRGNFPPRFSGLQFPNYSSELNVNALELDDSALYLCASSPRTSGLNTGELFFGEGSRLTVL.

The gene calls are TRBV28 and TRBJ1-2; D is perhaps TRBD1 (5 bases). Trimming cost V 3 bases and J 7 bases, with 15 bases left between them. The germline CDR1 and CDR2 sequences are MDHEN and SYDVKM. The CDR3 is 14 residues long. CDR3: CASSLGHRKTGYTF. CDR3 bases: TGTGCCAGCAGTTTGGGGCACAGGAAAACTGGCTACACCTTC.

V usage is TRBV3-1 (or the pseudogene TRBV3-2) and J usage is TRBJ1-1; a weak D match, TRBD1 (5 bases). The CDR3 totals 15 residues. Germline values: CDR1 LGHDT, CDR2 YNNKEL (reference sequence). V was trimmed by 2 bases and J by 3 bases, leaving 13 bases between them. The CDR3 spells CASSQLGGAHTEAFF. The CDR3 DNA follows: TGTGCCAGCAGCCAACTAGGCGGGGCGCACACTGAAGCTTTCTTT.

The chain links TRBV3-1 (or the pseudogene TRBV3-2) to TRBJ2-5, with D unresolved. The CDR3 has 12 amino acids. V was pared by 5 bases and J by 5 bases, with 9 bases between. Looked up from germline, CDR1 is LGHDT and CDR2 is YNNKEL (reference sequence). The CDR3 sequence is CASSDVEETQYF. CDR3 sequence (DNA): TGTGCCAGCAGCGACGTCGAGGAGACCCAGTACTTC.

This clone was observed once. The V gene is TRBV6-5, the J gene TRBJ2-1; D uncertain. This CDR3 is 13 amino acids long. Per germline, CDR1 MNHEY and CDR2 SVGAGI. The V and J ends lost 4 bases and 4 bases respectively, with 8 bases between them. CDR3 region: CASSWVFYNEQFF. In DNA form, the CDR3 reads TGTGCCAGCAGTTGGGTGTTTTACAATGAGCAGTTCTTC.

The genes are TRBV2 and TRBJ2-7, with D possibly being TRBD1 or TRBD2 (5 bases each). CDR1 is SNHLY and CDR2 is FYNNEI in the germline V gene. This CDR3 has 13 residues. The V gene lost 8 bases and the J gene lost 7 bases, with 18 bases spanning the gap. The CDR3 bases are TGTGCCAGCTCGGGGCCCCTGGGGAGTGAGCAGTACTTC. The encoded protein is CASSGPLGSEQYF.

The rearrangement joins TRBV19 to TRBJ1-1; TRBD1 might be the D (6 bases). This CDR3 region has 17 residues. Looked up from germline, CDR1 is LNHDA and CDR2 is SQIVND (reference sequence). Trimming removed 6 bases from V and 0 bases from J, with 20 bases in between. CDR3 region: CASRTAFRGLMNTEAFF. CDR3 nucleotide sequence: TGTGCCAGTAGGACCGCCTTCAGGGGACTAATGAACACTGAAGCTTTCTTT.

This clone was recorded a few times. The chain carries TRBV2 and TRBJ2-5, with 12 bases identical to TRBD2. This CDR3 has 15 amino acids. V was clipped by 6 bases and J by 4 bases; unmatched bases: 6. CDR1 and CDR2 from the germline V gene are SNHLY and FYNNEI. The CDR3 DNA is TGTGCCAGCAGGCAACGGACTAGCGGGGCAGAGACCCAGTACTTC. Translated: CASRQRTSGAETQYF.

This chain connects TRBV3-1 (or the pseudogene TRBV3-2) to TRBJ1-6; 8 bases align to TRBD1. V trimming: 0 bases; J trimming: 8 bases; junction bases outside the gene matches: 0. Germline V CDR1 and CDR2: LGHDT, YNNKEL (reference sequence). The CDR3 covers 14 residues. This chain's CDR3 is CASSQEDRDSPLHF. CDR3 in DNA: TGTGCCAGCAGCCAAGAGGACAGGGATTCACCCCTCCACTTT.

J is TRBJ1-6 and V is TRBV4-2; 8 bases line up with TRBD1. J was trimmed by 7 bases and V by 2 bases; bases with no gene match: 7. Germline loops: CDR1 LGHNA, CDR2 YNFKEQ. This CDR3 is 16 amino acids long. CDR3 nucleotide sequence: TGTGCCAGCAGCCAACTAAGGGGACAGGTGAATTCACCCCTCCACTTT. It encodes CASSQLRGQVNSPLHF.

The rearrangement uses TRBV6-7 and TRBJ1-3, with D unclear. TRBV6-7 has ORF status, its function being uncertain. The CDR3 extends over 21 amino acids. Trimming pared 8 bases from V and 0 bases from J, leaving 32 bases between. The CDR3 region is CASRNTGLLPEAGPSGNTIYF. The CDR3 nucleotides are TGTGCCAGCCGCAATACGGGCCTCCTTCCTGAGGCAGGCCCCTCTGGAAACACCATATATTTT.

CDR3 sequence: CATSPDSPSNTGELFF. CDR3 sequence (DNA): TGTGCCACCAGTCCGGACAGCCCGTCGAACACCGGGGAGCTGTTTTTT. The chain couples TRBV24-1 to TRBJ2-2; D might be TRBD1 (6 bases). V dropped 6 bases and J dropped 0 bases, with 13 bases sitting between them. CDR1 and CDR2 from the germline V gene are KGHDR and SFDVKD. The CDR3 is 16 amino acids.

This clone was counted between two and nine times. The chain is built from TRBV5-4 and TRBJ2-2, with a tentative D call TRBD2 (5 bases). The V gene lost 4 bases and the J gene lost 4 bases, with 14 bases spanning the gap. Germline V gene lookup returns CDR1 SGHNT and CDR2 YYREEE (reference sequence). The CDR3 covers 15 residues. Written as DNA, the CDR3 is TGTGCCAGCAGCCTTACGGACTGGCCCACCGGGGAGCTGTTTTTT. Encoded protein: CASSLTDWPTGELFF.

The genes are TRBV6-1 and TRBJ2-1, with 11 bases that match TRBD1. This CDR3 comprises 17 residues. V lost 1 base to trimming and J lost 7 bases; unmatched junction nucleotides: 9. Germline-derived CDR1 and CDR2 are MNHNS and SASEGT. CDR3 residues: CASSEDPYRDRGNEQFF. CDR3 in DNA: TGTGCCAGCAGTGAAGACCCATACCGGGACAGGGGGAATGAGCAGTTCTTC.

This rearrangement joins TRBV18 to TRBJ2-5; TRBD2 matches 9 bases. This CDR3 contains 13 residues. V dropped 3 bases and J dropped 8; count of bases not matched to a gene: 4. Germline values: CDR1 KGHSH, CDR2 LQKENI. The CDR3 is CASSPNSGGTQYF. CDR3 in DNA: TGTGCCAGCTCACCGAATAGCGGGGGAACCCAGTACTTC.

V is TRBV5-5 and J is TRBJ1-2; the match to TRBD1 covers 7 bases. Germline V CDR1 and CDR2: SGHKS, YYEKEE (reference sequence). The V gene end was trimmed by 5 bases and the J gene end by 2 bases; junction bases not matched to a gene: 9. CDR3 length: 15 amino acids. For the CDR3, the DNA is TGTGCCAGCAGTCCTAGGACAGGAACCAACTATGGCTACACCTTC. It yields the protein CASSPRTGTNYGYTF.

The V gene is TRBV7-2, the J gene TRBJ1-1; D is uncertain. Trimming left V 4 bases short and J 4 bases short, with 16 bases between. Germline CDR1 is SGHTA and CDR2 is FQGNSA. The CDR3 has 15 amino acids. CDR3 nucleotides: TGTGCCAGCAGCTCGGAGACCCTTAGGGCCACTGAAGCTTTCTTT. Protein sequence: CASSSETLRATEAFF.

The chain links TRBV7-8 to TRBJ1-2; D unresolved. Trimming shortened V by 1 base and J by 4 bases, and 10 bases separated the two germline ends. CDR3 size: 14 residues. Germline V gene data show CDR1 as SGHVS and CDR2 as FQNEAQ. Here the CDR3 reads CASSLVGFVYGYTF. The CDR3 nucleotides are TGTGCCAGCAGCTTAGTCGGCTTCGTCTATGGCTACACCTTC.

The rearrangement joins TRBV6-4 to TRBJ1-6, with 7 bases identical to TRBD1. Germline assignment: CDR1 MRHNA and CDR2 SNTAGT. The CDR3 totals 16 residues. Unmatched junction bases numbered 7, after V lost 6 bases and J lost 2 bases. The CDR3, as DNA: TGTGCCAGCAGCGCACAGGGGTTGCCCTATAATTCACCCCTCCACTTT. Translation gives CASSAQGLPYNSPLHF.

J is TRBJ2-3 and V is TRBV7-3; D not resolved. Trimming cost V 1 base and J 12 bases, with 14 bases left between them. Germline CDR1 and CDR2: SGHTA and FQGTGA. The CDR3 is made up of 13 amino acids. In nucleotides, the CDR3 is TGTGCCAGCAGCTTAATGAAATCGGACCCCCAGTATTTT. Protein: CASSLMKSDPQYF.

Here the CDR3 DNA reads TGCGCCAGCAGCTTGTCCGGGGGCGCGGTGTCCGGGGAGCTGTTTTTT. The encoded protein is CASSLSGGAVSGELFF. The V and J genes are TRBV5-1 and TRBJ2-2; either TRBD1 or TRBD2 may fit D (6 bases each). The CDR3 is made up of 16 amino acids. The V gene's germline CDR1 is SGHRS and CDR2 YFSETQ. V was pared by 1 base and J by 6 bases, with 16 bases between.

The rearrangement links TRBV5-1 to TRBJ1-6; 11 nucleotides agree with TRBD1. Germline-derived CDR1 and CDR2 are SGHRS and YFSETQ. This CDR3 contains 16 residues. V was clipped by 7 bases and J by 5 bases; unmatched bases: 8. The DNA of the CDR3 is TGCGCCAGCGGAAGGACAGGGGGCGCGGATAATTCACCCCTCCACTTT. This translates into CASGRTGGADNSPLHF.

This chain connects TRBV25-1 to TRBJ2-6; a weak D match, TRBD2 (7 bases). V lost 1 base, J lost 2 bases, and 15 bases lay in between. This CDR3 is 18 amino acids long. Germline V gene data show CDR1 as MGHDK and CDR2 as SYGVNS. This chain's CDR3 is CASSEFGGGGAGANVLTF. As DNA, the CDR3 is TGTGCCAGCAGTGAATTCGGGGGCGGGGGTGCTGGGGCCAACGTCCTGACTTTC. Variable domain in full (rest from reference TRBV25-1 and TRBJ2-6): EADIYQTPRYLVIGTGKKITLECSQTMGHDKMYWYQQDPGMELHLIHYSYGVNSTEKGDLSSESTVSRIRTEHFPLTLESARPSHTSQYLCASSEFGGGGAGANVLTFGAGSRLTVL.

This rearrangement joins TRBV5-5 to TRBJ1-1; no clear D gene. Trimming shortened V by 0 bases and J by 5 bases, and 5 bases separated the two germline ends. The CDR3 has 12 amino acids. Germline loops: CDR1 SGHKS, CDR2 YYEKEE (reference sequence). CDR3 amino acids: CASSLAETEAFF. The DNA of the CDR3 is TGTGCCAGCAGCTTGGCCGAAACTGAAGCTTTCTTT.

This chain uses TRBV4-2 with TRBJ1-2; possible D gene TRBD1, 5 bases. This CDR3 region has 14 residues. Germline V gene lookup returns CDR1 LGHNA and CDR2 YNFKEQ. The ends were cut back, 3 bases at V and 5 bases at J, with 13 bases in the middle. The CDR3 region is CASSQDGGGYGYTF. DNA of the CDR3: TGTGCCAGCAGCCAGGACGGGGGTGGTTATGGCTACACCTTC.

The chain links TRBV23-1 to TRBJ2-4; TRBD2 is a possible D gene (5 bases). TRBV23-1 is filed as an ORF, its function uncertain. Trimming took 4 bases from V and 0 from J, leaving 7 bases between them. CDR3 length equals 14 residues. In nucleotides, the CDR3 is TGCGCCAGCAGTCTTCGGGGAGCCAAAAACATTCAGTACTTC. Translated: CASSLRGAKNIQYF.

The chain links TRBV10-2 to TRBJ2-7; 11 nucleotides agree with TRBD2. Germline V gene sequence: CDR1 WSHSY, CDR2 SAAADI. The CDR3 has 14 amino acids. V lost 6 bases and J lost 3; bases outside the gene matches: 4. CDR3 region: CASRTSGDLYEQYF. Written as DNA, the CDR3 is TGCGCCAGCAGGACTAGCGGGGACCTCTACGAGCAGTACTTC.

This clone appeared once. The chain has TRBV5-1 and TRBJ1-2; 10 positions agree with TRBD1. The CDR3 runs to 13 residues. Trimming took 4 bases from V and 5 from J; bases not matched to a gene: 2. CDR1 and CDR2 from the germline V gene are SGHRS and YFSETQ. CDR3 in amino acids: CASSRDRGYGYTF. CDR3 DNA: TGCGCCAGCAGCCGGGACAGGGGTTATGGCTACACCTTC.